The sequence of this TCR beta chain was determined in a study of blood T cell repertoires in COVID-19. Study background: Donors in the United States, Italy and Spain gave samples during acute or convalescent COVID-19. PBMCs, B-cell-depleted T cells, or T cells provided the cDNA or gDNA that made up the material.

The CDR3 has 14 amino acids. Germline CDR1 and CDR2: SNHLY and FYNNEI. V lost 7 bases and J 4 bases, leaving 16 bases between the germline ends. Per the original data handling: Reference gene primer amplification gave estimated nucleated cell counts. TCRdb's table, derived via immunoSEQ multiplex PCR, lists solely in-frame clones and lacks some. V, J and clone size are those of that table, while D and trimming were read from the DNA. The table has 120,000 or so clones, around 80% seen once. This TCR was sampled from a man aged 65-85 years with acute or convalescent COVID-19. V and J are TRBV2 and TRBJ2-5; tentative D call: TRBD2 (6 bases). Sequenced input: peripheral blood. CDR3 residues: CASKSGGTGETQYF. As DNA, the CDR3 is TGTGCCAGCAAATCCGGGGGTACGGGAGAGACCCAGTACTTC.